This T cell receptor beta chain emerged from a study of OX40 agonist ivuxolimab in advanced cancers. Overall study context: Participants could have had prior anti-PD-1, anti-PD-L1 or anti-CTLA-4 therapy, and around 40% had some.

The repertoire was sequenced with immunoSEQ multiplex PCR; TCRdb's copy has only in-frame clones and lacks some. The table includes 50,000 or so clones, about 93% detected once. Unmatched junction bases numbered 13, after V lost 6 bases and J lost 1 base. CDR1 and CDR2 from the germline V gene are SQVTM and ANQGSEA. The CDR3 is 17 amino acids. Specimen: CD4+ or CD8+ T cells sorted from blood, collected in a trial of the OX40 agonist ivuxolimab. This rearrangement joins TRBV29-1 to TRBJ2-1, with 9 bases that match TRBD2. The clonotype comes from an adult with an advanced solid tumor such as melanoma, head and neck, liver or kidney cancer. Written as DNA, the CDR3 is TGCAGCGTATCCGGACTAGCGCGAGACGCGTCCTACAATGAGCAGTTCTTC. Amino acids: CSVSGLARDASYNEQFF.